This is a list of T cell receptor beta chains from one sample in a study of metastatic and nonmetastatic thyroid tumors. MiXCR reprocessed the PCR reads for TCRdb. The sample lists 20,000 to 30,000 clones, under 15% occurring once. The specimen sequenced was blood. The receptors come from a female donor with papillary thyroid cancer or a benign thyroid nodule (not recorded which). Some clones in this sample may be carry-over from other donors' samples. Both conserved end residues are part of each CDR3. A D gene is named only where the DNA matches it firmly. Size is omitted from some rows. Given values are once, few, many or a class for expanded clones.

v_call: TRBV27; j_call: TRBJ2-7; clone_size: few; d_call: NA; cdr3_length: 13; cdr3_nt: TGTGCCAGCAGTTTGGGAAAGTCCTACAAGCAGTACTTC; cdr3_aa: CASSLGKSYKQYF
v_call: TRBV28; j_call: TRBJ2-1; clone_size: NA; d_call: TRBD1; cdr3_length: 20; cdr3_nt: TGTGCCAGCAGTTTAATAGGGCTCCCCAGGGGGCTTAGATCATACAATGAGCAGTTCTTC; cdr3_aa: CASSLIGLPRGLRSYNEQFF
v_call: TRBV12-3/TRBV12-4; j_call: TRBJ2-3; clone_size: many; d_call: TRBD2; cdr3_length: 15; cdr3_nt: TGTGCCAGCAGACTCGGGACTAGCGGCACAGATACGCAGTATTTT; cdr3_aa: CASRLGTSGTDTQYF
v_call: TRBV29-1; j_call: TRBJ2-7; clone_size: many; d_call: TRBD1; cdr3_length: 14; cdr3_nt: TGCAGCGTTCCACTCGGACAGGGTGGCTACGAGCAGTACTTC; cdr3_aa: CSVPLGQGGYEQYF
v_call: TRBV9; j_call: TRBJ2-7; clone_size: many; d_call: NA; cdr3_length: 14; cdr3_nt: TGTGCCAGCAGCGTAGGTGAGAGCTCCTACGAGCAGTACTTC; cdr3_aa: CASSVGESSYEQYF
v_call: TRBV2; j_call: TRBJ2-7; clone_size: few; d_call: NA; cdr3_length: 13; cdr3_nt: TGTGCCAGCAGTGTGGAAAGTGCGGAAGAGCAGTACTTC; cdr3_aa: CASSVESAEEQYF
v_call: TRBV27; j_call: TRBJ2-3; clone_size: few; d_call: NA; cdr3_length: 11; cdr3_nt: TGTGCCAGCAGTTTGTGTTATACGCAGTATTTT; cdr3_aa: CASSLCYTQYF
v_call: TRBV6-2/TRBV6-3; j_call: TRBJ1-1; clone_size: many; d_call: TRBD1; cdr3_length: 16; cdr3_nt: TGTGCCAGCAGAGAGACAGGGATGCCCCGGAACACTGAAGCTTTCTTT; cdr3_aa: CASRETGMPRNTEAFF
v_call: TRBV27; j_call: TRBJ2-1; clone_size: many; d_call: NA; cdr3_length: 14; cdr3_nt: TGTGCCAGCACGAGTGGCGGGACGGGTAATGAGCAGTTCTTC; cdr3_aa: CASTSGGTGNEQFF
v_call: TRBV30; j_call: TRBJ1-6; clone_size: many; d_call: NA; cdr3_length: 13; cdr3_nt: TGTGCCTGGAGTCGACAGGAGGAATCACCCCTCCACTTT; cdr3_aa: CAWSRQEESPLHF
v_call: TRBV20-1; j_call: TRBJ1-5; clone_size: NA; d_call: NA; cdr3_length: 15; cdr3_nt: TGCAGTGCTAGAGTGGGCACGTCCGAAAATCAGCCCCAGCATTTT; cdr3_aa: CSARVGTSENQPQHF
v_call: TRBV30; j_call: TRBJ2-1; clone_size: NA; d_call: TRBD2; cdr3_length: 15; cdr3_nt: TGTGCCTGGAGGTTAACTAGCGGAGGCTACAATGAGCAGTTCTTC; cdr3_aa: CAWRLTSGGYNEQFF
v_call: TRBV6-1; j_call: TRBJ1-2; clone_size: many; d_call: TRBD1; cdr3_length: 14; cdr3_nt: TGTGCCAGCAGGGGGACAGGGGAGGACTATGGCTACACCTTC; cdr3_aa: CASRGTGEDYGYTF
v_call: TRBV28; j_call: TRBJ2-1; clone_size: many; d_call: NA; cdr3_length: 16; cdr3_nt: TGTGCCAGCAGCAGCCAGGAGGATCGTAGATACAATGAGCAGTTCTTC; cdr3_aa: CASSSQEDRRYNEQFF
v_call: TRBV27; j_call: TRBJ1-1; clone_size: few; d_call: NA; cdr3_length: 13; cdr3_nt: TGTGCCAGCATTACCGAAGGGGGTCTAGTAGCTTTCTTT; cdr3_aa: CASITEGGLVAFF
v_call: TRBV6-4; j_call: TRBJ2-2; clone_size: many; d_call: NA; cdr3_length: 13; cdr3_nt: TGTGCCAGCAGTGACTCGACTAGCGGGGAGCTGTTTTTT; cdr3_aa: CASSDSTSGELFF
v_call: TRBV11-3; j_call: TRBJ2-7; clone_size: NA; d_call: NA; cdr3_length: 13; cdr3_nt: TGTGCCAGCAGCCTAGAGACAACGAACGAGCAGTACTTC; cdr3_aa: CASSLETTNEQYF
v_call: TRBV28; j_call: TRBJ1-2; clone_size: few; d_call: NA; cdr3_length: 14; cdr3_nt: TGTGCCAGCAGGTCCCTCCCCGGTTACTATGGCTACACCTTC; cdr3_aa: CASRSLPGYYGYTF
v_call: TRBV10-3; j_call: TRBJ2-5; clone_size: many; d_call: TRBD2; cdr3_length: 19; cdr3_nt: TGTGCCATCAGTGAGTCGGGGACTAGCGGGAGGCCGTACCAAGAGACCCAGTACTTC; cdr3_aa: CAISESGTSGRPYQETQYF
v_call: TRBV12-3/TRBV12-4; j_call: TRBJ1-5; clone_size: many; d_call: NA; cdr3_length: 13; cdr3_nt: TGTGCCAGCAGCCCTATAGGGGGGCAGCCCCAGCATTTT; cdr3_aa: CASSPIGGQPQHF
v_call: TRBV10-3; j_call: TRBJ2-3; clone_size: many; d_call: NA; cdr3_length: 13; cdr3_nt: TGTGCCATCAGTGTGACTCCTTCGGATACGCAGTATTTT; cdr3_aa: CAISVTPSDTQYF
v_call: TRBV6-5; j_call: TRBJ2-7; clone_size: many; d_call: NA; cdr3_length: 13; cdr3_nt: TGTGCCAGCAGTTACGACTTTCCCTACGAGCAGTACTTC; cdr3_aa: CASSYDFPYEQYF
v_call: TRBV15; j_call: TRBJ2-7; clone_size: NA; d_call: NA; cdr3_length: 14; cdr3_nt: TGTGTCACCAGCAGAGGGGATGTATCTGACGAGCAGTACTTC; cdr3_aa: CVTSRGDVSDEQYF
v_call: TRBV9; j_call: TRBJ2-1; clone_size: many; d_call: TRBD2; cdr3_length: 15; cdr3_nt: TGTGCCAGCAGCGTAGATGGGGAGGGCCGGAATGAGCAGTTCTTC; cdr3_aa: CASSVDGEGRNEQFF
v_call: TRBV19; j_call: TRBJ1-1; clone_size: many; d_call: NA; cdr3_length: 13; cdr3_nt: TGTGCCAGTAGTATCTCTTTAAACACTGAAGCTTTCTTT; cdr3_aa: CASSISLNTEAFF
v_call: TRBV6-2/TRBV6-3; j_call: TRBJ1-1; clone_size: NA; d_call: NA; cdr3_length: 13; cdr3_nt: TGTGCCAGCAGCGAACAGAGGAACACTGAAGCTTTCTTT; cdr3_aa: CASSEQRNTEAFF
v_call: TRBV7-2; j_call: TRBJ2-5; clone_size: many; d_call: TRBD2; cdr3_length: 16; cdr3_nt: TGTGCCAGCAGCTTAAACGCGGGAGGGGGGCAAGAGACCCAGTACTTC; cdr3_aa: CASSLNAGGGQETQYF
v_call: TRBV9; j_call: TRBJ2-3; clone_size: many; d_call: NA; cdr3_length: 14; cdr3_nt: TGTGCCAGCAGTCCGGCAGGGGGGGACGATACGCAGTATTTT; cdr3_aa: CASSPAGGDDTQYF
v_call: TRBV7-8; j_call: TRBJ2-3; clone_size: many; d_call: NA; cdr3_length: 15; cdr3_nt: TGTGCCAGCAGCTTGTGGCCCACCGAGGCAGATACGCAGTATTTT; cdr3_aa: CASSLWPTEADTQYF
v_call: TRBV12-3/TRBV12-4; j_call: TRBJ1-3; clone_size: many; d_call: NA; cdr3_length: 16; cdr3_nt: TGTGCCAGCAGTAGTTTAGGGGGTAGCTCTGGAAACACCATATATTTT; cdr3_aa: CASSSLGGSSGNTIYF
v_call: TRBV11-2; j_call: TRBJ2-7; clone_size: NA; d_call: TRBD2; cdr3_length: 17; cdr3_nt: TGTGCCAGCAGCCCGGGGCCCTGGCGGGAGGGCCTGTTCAGGCAGTACTTC; cdr3_aa: CASSPGPWREGLFRQYF
v_call: TRBV6-1; j_call: TRBJ1-1; clone_size: NA; d_call: NA; cdr3_length: 17; cdr3_nt: TGTGCCAGCAGTGAAGGGTCGAGGCGGGTTTTGTCCACTGAAGCTTTCTTT; cdr3_aa: CASSEGSRRVLSTEAFF
v_call: TRBV4-3; j_call: TRBJ1-2; clone_size: many; d_call: TRBD1; cdr3_length: 15; cdr3_nt: TGCGCCAGCAGCCGAGGAAGGGGGCAGGCCTATGGCTACACCTTC; cdr3_aa: CASSRGRGQAYGYTF
v_call: TRBV19; j_call: TRBJ2-4; clone_size: many; d_call: TRBD2; cdr3_length: 14; cdr3_nt: TGTGCCAGTAGTACCGCTAGCGGGGGAAACATTCAGTACTTC; cdr3_aa: CASSTASGGNIQYF
v_call: TRBV2; j_call: TRBJ1-2; clone_size: many; d_call: NA; cdr3_length: 11; cdr3_nt: TGTGCCAGCAGTGAAAGGGCTGGCTACACCTTC; cdr3_aa: CASSERAGYTF
v_call: TRBV15; j_call: TRBJ1-2; clone_size: few; d_call: NA; cdr3_length: 14; cdr3_nt: TGTGCCACCAGCAGGGACGGAGCGGTTTATGGCTACACCTTC; cdr3_aa: CATSRDGAVYGYTF
v_call: TRBV18; j_call: TRBJ2-6; clone_size: NA; d_call: NA; cdr3_length: 17; cdr3_nt: TGTGCCAGCTCACCCGGGACACCCTACTCTGGGGCCAACGTCCTGACTTTC; cdr3_aa: CASSPGTPYSGANVLTF
v_call: TRBV27; j_call: TRBJ1-2; clone_size: many; d_call: NA; cdr3_length: 13; cdr3_nt: TGTGCCAGCAGCCTCGGGCTCCACTATGGCTACACCTTC; cdr3_aa: CASSLGLHYGYTF
v_call: TRBV28; j_call: TRBJ2-7; clone_size: NA; d_call: TRBD2; cdr3_length: 14; cdr3_nt: TGTGCCAGCACTCCCCATGGGGGGGTGGGCGAGCAGTACTTC; cdr3_aa: CASTPHGGVGEQYF
v_call: TRBV7-2; j_call: TRBJ1-5; clone_size: many; d_call: NA; cdr3_length: 15; cdr3_nt: TGTGCCAGCAGCTCCTTGGACGGTATCAATCAGCCCCAGCATTTT; cdr3_aa: CASSSLDGINQPQHF
v_call: TRBV5-4; j_call: TRBJ2-5; clone_size: many; d_call: TRBD2; cdr3_length: 20; cdr3_nt: TGTGCCAGCAGCTTGGCCACGGCTAGCGGGAGGCGGGGTTACCAAGAGACCCAGTACTTC; cdr3_aa: CASSLATASGRRGYQETQYF
v_call: TRBV4-1; j_call: TRBJ2-3; clone_size: many; d_call: TRBD2; cdr3_length: 18; cdr3_nt: TGCGCCAGCAGTCCCTCTTGGCGGGGGGCAAGTCCCACAGATACGCAGTATTTT; cdr3_aa: CASSPSWRGASPTDTQYF